The T cell receptor (beta chain) under discussion was sequenced for a study of CD8+CD57+ T cells in acquired aplastic anemia. On the study more broadly: Average DNA yield from sorted CD4+ and CD8+ cells was approximately 3 ug. Study-level results: Common to patients and controls were 25 to 30 CD8+ CDR3 sequences.

Germline values: CDR1 MNHEY, CDR2 SMNVEV (reference sequence). The CDR3 runs to 14 residues. Trimming took off 7 bases at V and 3 bases at J, with 13 bases between the two ends. Sequenced patients had shown CD8+CD57+ cell expansion by flow cytometry. Severe acquired aplastic anemia affected all patients. At the time of blood sampling, patients had not yet received any therapy. Genomic DNA acted as the template from which TCR beta VDJ combination and CDR3 sequence profiling were carried out. TCRdb reprocessed the reads with MiXCR, giving one entry per CDR3 protein. The table lists about 160,000 distinct CDR3 sequences, around 48% of them singletons, with under 40% in the top ten. This clonotype was detected only a few times. What it recognizes is unknown.

What was sequenced was sorted CD4+, CD8+, or CD8+CD57+ T cells (not recorded which) from PBMCs. The source of this sequence is a human donor with aplastic anemia. The chain employs TRBV27 and TRBJ2-1, with D perhaps TRBD2 (6 bases). The CDR3 region has the DNA TGTGCCAGCAATCCCGGAGGGTACTACAATGAGCAGTTCTTC. It translates to CASNPGGYYNEQFF.